This T cell receptor (beta chain) was captured in a study of response to subunit inactivated influenza vaccine (dated by TCRdb to between 2017 and 2018). Context from the whole study: The study used deep quantitative T cell receptor repertoire profiling to track responses to a trivalent subunit inactivated influenza vaccine. Overall results and qualifications from the work: According to the authors, only a limited number of new T cells may be recruited by each seasonal influenza vaccination.

This clonotype occurred many times. It has no known antigen specificity. Qualities for individual bases were not recorded, and no much larger clone is one base off. Reading from cysteine to phenylalanine, the CDR3 counts 13 amino acids. The entry retains the CDR3 DNA only, 39 bases that are in frame from base 1. Relative to germline, V is 3 bases shorter and J is 8 bases shorter, with 14 bases between their ends. Sequences SGHRS (CDR1) and YFSETQ (CDR2) are obtained from the germline V gene. The library was produced with RT-PCR. These reads were obtained on an Illumina HiSeq 2500. TCRdb cleaned the public reads at Q25 with fastp, built clones with MiXCR and kept in-frame beta chains. Entries are consolidated by CDR3 protein sequence, retaining the most common genes and DNA. This sample lists 490,000 or so distinct CDR3 sequences; under 9% were detected once. Together, the top ten hold over 10% of the sample.

This sequence uses TRBV5-1 and TRBJ1-2, with an unclear D gene assignment. This TCR was recovered from a man aged 50 to 69 who received an inactivated influenza vaccine. Donor details come from another sample of the same person, matched by shared clones. Sequenced here: PBMCs from blood, sampled roughly 24 months after vaccination. The DNA is as follows: TGCGCCAGCAGCTCCGGGAGCGGCTACGGCTACACCTTC. The resulting protein is CASSSGSGYGYTF.